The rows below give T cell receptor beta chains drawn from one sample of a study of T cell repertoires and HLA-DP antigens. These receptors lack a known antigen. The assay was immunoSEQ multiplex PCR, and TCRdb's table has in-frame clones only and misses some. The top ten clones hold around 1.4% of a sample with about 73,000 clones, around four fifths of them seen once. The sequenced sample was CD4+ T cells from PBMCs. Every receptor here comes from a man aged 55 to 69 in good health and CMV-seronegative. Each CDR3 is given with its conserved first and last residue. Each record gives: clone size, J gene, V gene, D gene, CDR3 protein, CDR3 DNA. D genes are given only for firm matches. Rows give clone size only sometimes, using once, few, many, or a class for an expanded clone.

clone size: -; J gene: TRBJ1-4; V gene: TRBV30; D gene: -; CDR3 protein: CAWSVFGGAGEKLFF; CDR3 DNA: TGTGCCTGGAGTGTATTCGGGGGCGCAGGTGAAAAACTGTTTTTT
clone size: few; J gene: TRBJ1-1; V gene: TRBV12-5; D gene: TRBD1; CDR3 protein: CASSPGQAEIEAFF; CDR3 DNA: TGTGCTTCCTCCCCGGGACAGGCAGAGATTGAAGCTTTCTTT
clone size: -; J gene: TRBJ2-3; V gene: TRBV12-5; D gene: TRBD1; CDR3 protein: CASGNRQGSTDTQYF; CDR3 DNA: TGTGCTAGTGGTAATCGACAGGGTAGCACAGATACGCAGTATTTT
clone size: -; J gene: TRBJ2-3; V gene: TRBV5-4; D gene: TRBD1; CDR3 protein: CASSPTTGATDTQYF; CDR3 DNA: TGTGCCAGCAGCCCAACCACAGGGGCAACAGATACGCAGTATTTT
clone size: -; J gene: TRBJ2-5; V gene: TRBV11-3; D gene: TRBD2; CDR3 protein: CASSFSGKETQYF; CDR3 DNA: TGTGCCAGCAGCTTTAGCGGGAAAGAGACCCAGTACTTC
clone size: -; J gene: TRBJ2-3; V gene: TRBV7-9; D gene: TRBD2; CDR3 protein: CASSARLAGADTQYF; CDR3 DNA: TGTGCCAGCAGCGCTAGACTAGCGGGGGCAGATACGCAGTATTTT
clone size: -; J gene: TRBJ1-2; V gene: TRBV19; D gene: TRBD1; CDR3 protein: CASTKKGQGWNGYTF; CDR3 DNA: TGTGCCAGTACTAAAAAGGGACAGGGCTGGAATGGCTACACCTTC
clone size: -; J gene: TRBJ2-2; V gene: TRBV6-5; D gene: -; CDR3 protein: CASSYNTGELFF; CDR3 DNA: TGTGCCAGCAGTTATAACACCGGGGAGCTGTTTTTT
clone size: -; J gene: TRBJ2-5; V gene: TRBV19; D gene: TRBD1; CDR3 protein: CASRKGQAFGETQYF; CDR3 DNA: TGTGCCAGTAGGAAAGGACAGGCCTTCGGGGAGACCCAGTACTTC
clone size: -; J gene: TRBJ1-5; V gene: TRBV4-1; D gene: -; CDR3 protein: CASSQEPGINQPQHF; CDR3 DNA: TGCGCCAGCAGCCAAGAGCCCGGTATCAATCAGCCCCAGCATTTT
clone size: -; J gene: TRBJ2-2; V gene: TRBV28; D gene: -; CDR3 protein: CASRSTGHINTGELFF; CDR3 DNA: TGTGCCAGCAGGTCCACGGGACACATCAACACCGGGGAGCTGTTTTTT
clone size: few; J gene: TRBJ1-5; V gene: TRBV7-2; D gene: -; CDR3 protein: CASSLQGLGNQPQHF; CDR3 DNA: TGTGCCAGCAGCTTACAGGGATTGGGCAATCAGCCCCAGCATTTT
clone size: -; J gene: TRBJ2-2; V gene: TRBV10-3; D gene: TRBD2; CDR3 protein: CAISESNGGGSGELFF; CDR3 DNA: TGTGCCATCAGTGAGTCGAACGGGGGGGGCTCCGGGGAGCTGTTTTTT
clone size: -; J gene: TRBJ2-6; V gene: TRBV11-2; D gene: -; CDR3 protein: CASSLDRAGAGANVLTF; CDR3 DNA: TGTGCCAGCAGCTTAGATCGGGCAGGCGCTGGGGCCAACGTCCTGACTTTC